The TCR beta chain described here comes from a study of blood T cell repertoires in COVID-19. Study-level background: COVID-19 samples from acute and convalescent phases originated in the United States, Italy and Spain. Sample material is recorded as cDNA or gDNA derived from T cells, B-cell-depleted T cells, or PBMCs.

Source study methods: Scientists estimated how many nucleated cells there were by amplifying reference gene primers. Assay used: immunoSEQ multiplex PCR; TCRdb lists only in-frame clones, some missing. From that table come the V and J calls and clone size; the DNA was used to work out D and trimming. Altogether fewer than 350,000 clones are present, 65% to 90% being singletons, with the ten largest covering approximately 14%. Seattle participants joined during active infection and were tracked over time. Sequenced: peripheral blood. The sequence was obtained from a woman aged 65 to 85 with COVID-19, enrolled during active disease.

CDR3 residues: CASSEFGDRGEQYF. DNA for the CDR3: TGTGCCAGCAGTGAATTTGGGGACAGGGGCGAGCAGTACTTC. The V call is TRBV6-1, the J call TRBJ2-7; the match to TRBD1 covers 10 bases. There are 14 residues in the CDR3. Unmatched junction bases numbered 4, after V lost 2 bases and J lost 6 bases. In germline, CDR1 is MNHNS, CDR2 SASEGT.